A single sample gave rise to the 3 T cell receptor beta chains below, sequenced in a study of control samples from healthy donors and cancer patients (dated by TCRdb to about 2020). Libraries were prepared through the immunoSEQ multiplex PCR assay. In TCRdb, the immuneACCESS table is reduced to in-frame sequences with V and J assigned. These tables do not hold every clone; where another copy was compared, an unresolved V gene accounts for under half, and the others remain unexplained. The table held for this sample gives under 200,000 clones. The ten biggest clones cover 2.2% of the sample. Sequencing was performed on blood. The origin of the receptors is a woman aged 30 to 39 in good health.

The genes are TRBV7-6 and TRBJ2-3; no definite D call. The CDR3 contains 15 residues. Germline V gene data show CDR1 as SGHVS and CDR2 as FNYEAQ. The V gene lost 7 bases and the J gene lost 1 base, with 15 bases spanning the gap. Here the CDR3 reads CASKRSPDGTDTQYF. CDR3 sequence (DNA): TGTGCCAGCAAGAGGTCTCCCGATGGCACAGATACGCAGTATTTT.

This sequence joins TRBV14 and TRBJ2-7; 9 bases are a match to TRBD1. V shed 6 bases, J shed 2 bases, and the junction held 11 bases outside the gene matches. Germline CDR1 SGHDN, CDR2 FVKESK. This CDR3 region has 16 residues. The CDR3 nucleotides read TGTGCCAGCAGATCCTCCGGGACAGGGACCACCTACGAGCAGTACTTC. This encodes CASRSSGTGTTYEQYF. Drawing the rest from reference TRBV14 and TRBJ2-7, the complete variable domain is EAGVTQFPSHSVIEKGQTVTLRCDPISGHDNLYWYRRVMGKEIKFLLHFVKESKQDESGMPNNRFLAERTGGTYSTLKVQPAELEDSGVYFCASRSSGTGTTYEQYFGPGTRLTVT.

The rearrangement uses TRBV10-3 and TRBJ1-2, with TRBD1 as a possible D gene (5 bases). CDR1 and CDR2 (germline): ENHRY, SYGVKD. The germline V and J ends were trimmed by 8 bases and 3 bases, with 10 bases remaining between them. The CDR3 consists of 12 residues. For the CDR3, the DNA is TGTGCCATCCAGGGCACGGACTATGGCTACACCTTC. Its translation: CAIQGTDYGYTF.